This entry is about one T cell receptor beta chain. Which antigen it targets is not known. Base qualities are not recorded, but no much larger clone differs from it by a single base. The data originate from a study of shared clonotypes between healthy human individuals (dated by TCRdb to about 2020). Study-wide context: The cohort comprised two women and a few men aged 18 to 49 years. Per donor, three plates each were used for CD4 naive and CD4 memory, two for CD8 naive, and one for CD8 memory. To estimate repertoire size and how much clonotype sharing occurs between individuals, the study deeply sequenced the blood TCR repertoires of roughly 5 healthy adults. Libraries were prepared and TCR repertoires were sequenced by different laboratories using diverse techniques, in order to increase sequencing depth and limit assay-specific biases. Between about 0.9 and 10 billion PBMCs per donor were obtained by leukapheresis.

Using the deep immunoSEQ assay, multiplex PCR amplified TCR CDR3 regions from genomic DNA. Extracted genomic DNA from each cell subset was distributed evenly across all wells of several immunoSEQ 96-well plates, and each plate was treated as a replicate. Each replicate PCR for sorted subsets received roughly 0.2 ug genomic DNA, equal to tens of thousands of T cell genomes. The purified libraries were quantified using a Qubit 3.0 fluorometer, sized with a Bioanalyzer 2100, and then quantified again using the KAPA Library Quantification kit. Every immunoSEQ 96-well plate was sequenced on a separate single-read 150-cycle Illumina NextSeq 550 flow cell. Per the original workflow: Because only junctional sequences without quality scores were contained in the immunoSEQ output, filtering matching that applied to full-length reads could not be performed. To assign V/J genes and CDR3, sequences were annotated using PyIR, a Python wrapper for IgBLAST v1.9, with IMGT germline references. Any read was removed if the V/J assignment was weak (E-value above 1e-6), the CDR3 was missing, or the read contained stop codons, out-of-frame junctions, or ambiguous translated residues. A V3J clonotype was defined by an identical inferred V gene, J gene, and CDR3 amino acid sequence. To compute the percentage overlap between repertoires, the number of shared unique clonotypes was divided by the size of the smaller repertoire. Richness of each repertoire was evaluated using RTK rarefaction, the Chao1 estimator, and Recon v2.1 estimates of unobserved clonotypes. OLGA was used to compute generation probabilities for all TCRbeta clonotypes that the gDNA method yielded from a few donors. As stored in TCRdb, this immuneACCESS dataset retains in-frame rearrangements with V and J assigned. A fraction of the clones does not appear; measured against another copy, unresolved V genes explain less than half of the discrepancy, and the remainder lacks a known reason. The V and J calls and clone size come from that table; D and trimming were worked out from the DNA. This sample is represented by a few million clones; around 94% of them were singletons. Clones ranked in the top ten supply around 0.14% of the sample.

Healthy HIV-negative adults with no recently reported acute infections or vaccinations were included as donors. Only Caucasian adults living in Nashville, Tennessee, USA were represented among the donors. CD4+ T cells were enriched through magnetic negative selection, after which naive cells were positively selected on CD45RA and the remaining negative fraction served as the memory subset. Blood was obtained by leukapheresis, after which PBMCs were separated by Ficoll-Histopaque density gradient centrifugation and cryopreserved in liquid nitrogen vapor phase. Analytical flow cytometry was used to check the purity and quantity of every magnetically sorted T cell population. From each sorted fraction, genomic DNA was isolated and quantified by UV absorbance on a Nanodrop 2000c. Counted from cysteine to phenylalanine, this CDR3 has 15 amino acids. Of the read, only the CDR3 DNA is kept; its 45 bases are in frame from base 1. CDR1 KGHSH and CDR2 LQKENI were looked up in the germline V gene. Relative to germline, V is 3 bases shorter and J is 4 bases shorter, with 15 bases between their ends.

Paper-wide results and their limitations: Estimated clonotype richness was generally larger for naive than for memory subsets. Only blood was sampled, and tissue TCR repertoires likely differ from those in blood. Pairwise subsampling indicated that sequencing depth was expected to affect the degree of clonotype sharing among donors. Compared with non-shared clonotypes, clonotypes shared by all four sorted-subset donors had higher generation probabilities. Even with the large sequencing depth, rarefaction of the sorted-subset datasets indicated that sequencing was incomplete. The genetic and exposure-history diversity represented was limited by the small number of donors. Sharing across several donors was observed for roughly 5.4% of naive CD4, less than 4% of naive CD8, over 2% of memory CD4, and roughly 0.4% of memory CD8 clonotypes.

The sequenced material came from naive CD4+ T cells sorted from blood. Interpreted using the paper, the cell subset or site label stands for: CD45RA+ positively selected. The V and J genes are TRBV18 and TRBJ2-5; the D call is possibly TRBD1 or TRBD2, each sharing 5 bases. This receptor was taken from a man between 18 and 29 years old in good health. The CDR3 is CASSPPGTLGETQYF. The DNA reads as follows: TGTGCCAGCTCACCGCCCGGGACCCTTGGAGAGACCCAGTACTTC.